This note documents a single TCR beta chain sequence. The V gene's germline CDR1 is MNHEY and CDR2 SVGAGI. The CDR3 is made up of 16 amino acids. V shed 1 base, J shed 4 bases, and the junction held 3 bases outside the gene matches. The PCR used 60 Vbeta and 13 Jbeta primers. The table came from immunoSEQ multiplex PCR; TCRdb's copy has only in-frame clones and leaves some out. The table lists about 120,000 clones, over 70% of them singletons. This specimen comes from a study of cytomegalovirus exposure and HLA in healthy donors. At the level of the study: Of several hundred genotyped donors, more than 70% clustered with self-reported Caucasian donors.

The receptor was derived from a woman aged 40 to 49 in good health and CMV-seropositive. Sequences were obtained from PBMCs. This chain joins TRBV6-5 and TRBJ2-2, with 10 bases identical to TRBD2. The CDR3 region is CASSYFTSGTTGELFF. CDR3 coding DNA: TGTGCCAGCAGTTACTTTACTAGCGGGACCACCGGGGAGCTGTTTTTT.